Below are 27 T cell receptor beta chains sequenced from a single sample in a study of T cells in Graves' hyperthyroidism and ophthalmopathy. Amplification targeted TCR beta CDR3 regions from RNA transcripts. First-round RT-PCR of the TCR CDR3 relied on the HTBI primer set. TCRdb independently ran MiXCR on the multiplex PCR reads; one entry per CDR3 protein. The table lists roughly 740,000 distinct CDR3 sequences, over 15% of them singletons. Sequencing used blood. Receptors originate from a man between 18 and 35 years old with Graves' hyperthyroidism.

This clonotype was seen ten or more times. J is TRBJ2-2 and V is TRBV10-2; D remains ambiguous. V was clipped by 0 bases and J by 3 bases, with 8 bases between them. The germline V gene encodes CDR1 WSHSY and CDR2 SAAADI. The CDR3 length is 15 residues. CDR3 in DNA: TGCGCCAGCAGTGAGTCCGGGCGAGACACCGGGGAGCTGTTTTTT. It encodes CASSESGRDTGELFF.

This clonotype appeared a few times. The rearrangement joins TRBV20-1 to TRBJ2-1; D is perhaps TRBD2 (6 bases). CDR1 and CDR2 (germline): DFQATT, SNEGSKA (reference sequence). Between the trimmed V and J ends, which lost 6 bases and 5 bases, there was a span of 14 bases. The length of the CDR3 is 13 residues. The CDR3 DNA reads TGCAGTGCGGGACTCCACTTTAACAATGAGCAGTTCTTC. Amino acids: CSAGLHFNNEQFF.

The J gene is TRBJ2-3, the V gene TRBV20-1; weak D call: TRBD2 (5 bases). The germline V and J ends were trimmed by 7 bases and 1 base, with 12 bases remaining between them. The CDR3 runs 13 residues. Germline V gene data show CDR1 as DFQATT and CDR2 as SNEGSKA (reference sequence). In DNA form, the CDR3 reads TGCAGTGTCCCACCGCGGGGCACAGATACGCAGTATTTT. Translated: CSVPPRGTDTQYF.

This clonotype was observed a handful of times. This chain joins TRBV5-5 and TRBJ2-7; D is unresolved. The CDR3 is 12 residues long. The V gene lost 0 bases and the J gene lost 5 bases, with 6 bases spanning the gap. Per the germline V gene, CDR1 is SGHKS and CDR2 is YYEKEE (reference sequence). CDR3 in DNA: TGTGCCAGCAGCTTGGGGGCCGACGAGCAGTACTTC. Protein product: CASSLGADEQYF.

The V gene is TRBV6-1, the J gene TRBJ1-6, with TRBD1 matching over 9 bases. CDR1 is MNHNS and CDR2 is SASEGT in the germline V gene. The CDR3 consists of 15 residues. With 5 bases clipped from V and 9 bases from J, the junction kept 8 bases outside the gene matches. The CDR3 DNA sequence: TGTGCCAGCAGTACCCCGGACAGGGGATCTTCACCCCTCCACTTT. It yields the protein CASSTPDRGSSPLHF.

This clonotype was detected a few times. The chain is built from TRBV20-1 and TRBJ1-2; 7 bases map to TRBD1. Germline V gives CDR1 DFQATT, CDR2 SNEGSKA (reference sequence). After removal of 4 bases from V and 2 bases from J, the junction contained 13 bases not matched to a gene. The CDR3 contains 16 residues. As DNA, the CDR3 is TGCAGTGCTAACGCCGGGACAGCAACTCACAACTATGGCTACACCTTC. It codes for CSANAGTATHNYGYTF.

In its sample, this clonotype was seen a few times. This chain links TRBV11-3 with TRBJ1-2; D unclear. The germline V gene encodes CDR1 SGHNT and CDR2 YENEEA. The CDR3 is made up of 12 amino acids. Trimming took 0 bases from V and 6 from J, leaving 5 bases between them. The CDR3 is CASSLDYNGYTF. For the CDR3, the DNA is TGTGCCAGCAGCTTAGATTATAATGGCTACACCTTC. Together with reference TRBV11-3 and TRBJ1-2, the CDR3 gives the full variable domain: EAGVVQSPRYKIIEKKQPVAFWCNPISGHNTLYWYLQNLGQGPELLIRYENEEAVDDSQLPKDRFSAERLKGVDSTLKIQPAELGDSAVYLCASSLDYNGYTFGSGTRLTVV.

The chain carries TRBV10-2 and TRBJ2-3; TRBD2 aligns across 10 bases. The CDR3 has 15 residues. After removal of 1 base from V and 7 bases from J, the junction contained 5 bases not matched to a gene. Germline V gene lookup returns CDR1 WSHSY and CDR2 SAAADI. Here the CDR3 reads CASSELGLALHTQYF. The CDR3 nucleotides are TGCGCCAGCAGTGAGTTGGGACTAGCGTTGCATACGCAGTATTTT.

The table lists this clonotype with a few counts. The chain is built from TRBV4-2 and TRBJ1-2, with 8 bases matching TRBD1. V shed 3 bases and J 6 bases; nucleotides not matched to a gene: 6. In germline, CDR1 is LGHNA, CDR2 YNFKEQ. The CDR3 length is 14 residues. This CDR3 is CASSQETGADGYTF. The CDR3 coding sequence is TGTGCCAGCAGCCAGGAGACAGGGGCGGATGGCTACACCTTC.

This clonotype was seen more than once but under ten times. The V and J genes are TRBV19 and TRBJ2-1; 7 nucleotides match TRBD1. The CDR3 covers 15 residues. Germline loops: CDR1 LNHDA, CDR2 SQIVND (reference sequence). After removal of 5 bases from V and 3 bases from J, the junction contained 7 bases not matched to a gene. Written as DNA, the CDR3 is TGTGCCAGTAGTGTCCCGGGACAGAACTACAATGAGCAGTTCTTC. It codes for CASSVPGQNYNEQFF.

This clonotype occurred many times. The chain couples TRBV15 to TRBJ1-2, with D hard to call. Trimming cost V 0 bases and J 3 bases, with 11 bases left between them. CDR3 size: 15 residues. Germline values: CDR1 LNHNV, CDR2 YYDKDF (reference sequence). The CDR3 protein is CATSRDRQPHYGYTF. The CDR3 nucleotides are TGTGCCACCAGCAGAGATCGCCAGCCCCACTATGGCTACACCTTC.

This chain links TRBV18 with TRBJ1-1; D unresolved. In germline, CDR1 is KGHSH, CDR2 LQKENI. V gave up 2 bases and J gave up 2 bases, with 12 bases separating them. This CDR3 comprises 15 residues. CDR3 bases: TGTGCCAGCTCACCAGGACCGGGAGGAAACACTGAAGCTTTCTTT. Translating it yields CASSPGPGGNTEAFF.

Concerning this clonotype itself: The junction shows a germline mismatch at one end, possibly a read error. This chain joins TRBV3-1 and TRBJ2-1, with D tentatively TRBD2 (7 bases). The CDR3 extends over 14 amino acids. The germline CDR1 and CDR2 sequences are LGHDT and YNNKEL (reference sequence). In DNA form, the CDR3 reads TGTGCCAGCAGCCTCCCCCGACTAGCAGGGGAGCAGCTCTTC. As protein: CASSLPRLAGEQLF.

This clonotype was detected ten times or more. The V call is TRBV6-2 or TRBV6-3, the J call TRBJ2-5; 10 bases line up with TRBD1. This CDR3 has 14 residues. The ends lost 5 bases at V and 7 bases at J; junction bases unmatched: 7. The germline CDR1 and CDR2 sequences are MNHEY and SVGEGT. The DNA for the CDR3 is TGTGCCAGCAGTCACGGGACAGGGGTGTTGACCCAGTACTTC. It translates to CASSHGTGVLTQYF.

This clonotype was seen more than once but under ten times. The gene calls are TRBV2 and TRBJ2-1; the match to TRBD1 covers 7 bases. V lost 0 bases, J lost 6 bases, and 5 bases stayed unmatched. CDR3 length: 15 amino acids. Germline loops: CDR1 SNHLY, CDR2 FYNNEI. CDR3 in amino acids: CASSEALPGGNEQFF. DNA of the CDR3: TGTGCCAGCAGTGAAGCGCTTCCAGGGGGCAATGAGCAGTTCTTC. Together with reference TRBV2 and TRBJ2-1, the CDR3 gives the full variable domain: EPEVTQTPSHQVTQMGQEVILRCVPISNHLYFYWYRQILGQKVEFLVSFYNNEISEKSEIFDDQFSVERPDGSNFTLKIRSTKLEDSAMYFCASSEALPGGNEQFFGPGTRLTVL.

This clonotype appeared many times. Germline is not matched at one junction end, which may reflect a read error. The CDR3 nucleotides read TGTGCCAGCAGTTTAGCCCCGAATGAGCAGTTCTTC. It specifies CASSLAPNEQFF. V is TRBV7-9 and J is TRBJ2-1; D is uncertain. The CDR3 totals 12 residues. The germline gives CDR1 SEHNR, CDR2 FQNEAQ (reference sequence).

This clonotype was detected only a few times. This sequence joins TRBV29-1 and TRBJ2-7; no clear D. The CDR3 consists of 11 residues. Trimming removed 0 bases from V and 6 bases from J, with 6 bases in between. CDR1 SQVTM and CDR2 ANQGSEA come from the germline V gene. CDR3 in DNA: TGCAGCGTTGAAGACCCGCGCGAGCAGTACTTC. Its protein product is CSVEDPREQYF.

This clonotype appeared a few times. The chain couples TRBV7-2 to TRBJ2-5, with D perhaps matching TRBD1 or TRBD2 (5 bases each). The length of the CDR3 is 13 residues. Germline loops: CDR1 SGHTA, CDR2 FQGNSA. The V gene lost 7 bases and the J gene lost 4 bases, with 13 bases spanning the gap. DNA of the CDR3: TGTGCCAGCACCCCCCCGGGGCGAGAGACCCAGTACTTC. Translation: CASTPPGRETQYF.

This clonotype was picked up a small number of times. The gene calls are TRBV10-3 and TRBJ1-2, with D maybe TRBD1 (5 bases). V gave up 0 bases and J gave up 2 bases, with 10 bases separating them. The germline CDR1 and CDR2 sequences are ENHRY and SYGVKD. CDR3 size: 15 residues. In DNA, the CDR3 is TGTGCCATCAGTGAGTCGATTGGGGGAAACTATGGCTACACCTTC. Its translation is CAISESIGGNYGYTF.

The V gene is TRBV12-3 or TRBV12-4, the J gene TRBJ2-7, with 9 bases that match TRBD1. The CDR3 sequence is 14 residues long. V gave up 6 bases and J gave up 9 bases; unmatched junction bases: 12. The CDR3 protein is CASRPPGTGRGQYF. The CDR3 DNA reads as TGTGCCAGCAGGCCGCCCGGGACAGGGCGTGGGCAGTACTTC.

CDR3 residues: CASSRAGGIYEQYF. CDR3 nucleotide sequence: TGTGCCAGTAGTAGGGCAGGGGGGATCTACGAGCAGTACTTC. V usage is TRBV19 and J usage is TRBJ2-7; weak D call: TRBD1 (7 bases). The CDR3 contains 14 residues. V was cut by 4 bases and J by 3 bases, with 13 bases left in between. Looked up from germline, CDR1 is LNHDA and CDR2 is SQIVND (reference sequence).

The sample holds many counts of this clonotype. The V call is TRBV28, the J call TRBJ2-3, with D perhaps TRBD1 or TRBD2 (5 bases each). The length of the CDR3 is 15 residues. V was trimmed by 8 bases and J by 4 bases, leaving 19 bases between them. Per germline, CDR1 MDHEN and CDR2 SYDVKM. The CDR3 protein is CASGVAGGASDTQYF. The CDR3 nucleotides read TGTGCCAGCGGGGTAGCTGGGGGAGCCTCAGATACGCAGTATTTT.

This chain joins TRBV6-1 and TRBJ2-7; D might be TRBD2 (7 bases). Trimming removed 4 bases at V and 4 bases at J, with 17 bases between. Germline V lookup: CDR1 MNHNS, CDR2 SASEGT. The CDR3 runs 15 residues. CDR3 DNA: TGTGCCAGCAGTGTTTTGGGGGGGGCACGATACGAGCAGTACTTC. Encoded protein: CASSVLGGARYEQYF.

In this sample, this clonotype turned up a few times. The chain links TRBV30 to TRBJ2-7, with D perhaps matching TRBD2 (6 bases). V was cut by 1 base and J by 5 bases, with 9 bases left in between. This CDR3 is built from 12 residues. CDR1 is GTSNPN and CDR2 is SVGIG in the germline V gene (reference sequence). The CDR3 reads CAWSAGVDEQYF. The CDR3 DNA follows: TGTGCCTGGAGTGCGGGGGTTGACGAGCAGTACTTC. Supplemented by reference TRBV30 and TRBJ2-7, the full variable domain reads SQTIHQWPATLVQPVGSPLSLECTVEGTSNPNLYWYRQAAGRGLQLLFYSVGIGQISSEVPQNLSASRPQDRQFILSSKKLLLSDSGFYLCAWSAGVDEQYFGPGTRLTVT.

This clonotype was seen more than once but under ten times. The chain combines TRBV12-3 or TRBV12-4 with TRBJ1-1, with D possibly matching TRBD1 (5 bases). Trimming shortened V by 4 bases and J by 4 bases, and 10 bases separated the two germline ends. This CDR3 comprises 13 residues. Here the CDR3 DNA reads TGTGCCAGCAGTTGGGGGGTTGGCACTGAAGCTTTCTTT. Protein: CASSWGVGTEAFF.

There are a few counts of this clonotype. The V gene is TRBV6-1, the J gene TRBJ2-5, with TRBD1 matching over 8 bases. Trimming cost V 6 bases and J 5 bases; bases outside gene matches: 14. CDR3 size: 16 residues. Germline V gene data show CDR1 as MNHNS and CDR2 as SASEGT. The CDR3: CASSPAPRGLKETQYF. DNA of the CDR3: TGTGCCAGCAGCCCCGCCCCCAGGGGGCTTAAGGAGACCCAGTACTTC.

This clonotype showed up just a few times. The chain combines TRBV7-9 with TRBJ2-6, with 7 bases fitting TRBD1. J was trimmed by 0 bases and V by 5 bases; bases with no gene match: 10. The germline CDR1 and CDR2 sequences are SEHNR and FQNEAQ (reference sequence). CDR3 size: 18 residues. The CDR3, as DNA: TGTGCCAGCAGCCCTCACAGGGGCGCTTTCTCTGGGGCCAACGTCCTGACTTTC. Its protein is CASSPHRGAFSGANVLTF.